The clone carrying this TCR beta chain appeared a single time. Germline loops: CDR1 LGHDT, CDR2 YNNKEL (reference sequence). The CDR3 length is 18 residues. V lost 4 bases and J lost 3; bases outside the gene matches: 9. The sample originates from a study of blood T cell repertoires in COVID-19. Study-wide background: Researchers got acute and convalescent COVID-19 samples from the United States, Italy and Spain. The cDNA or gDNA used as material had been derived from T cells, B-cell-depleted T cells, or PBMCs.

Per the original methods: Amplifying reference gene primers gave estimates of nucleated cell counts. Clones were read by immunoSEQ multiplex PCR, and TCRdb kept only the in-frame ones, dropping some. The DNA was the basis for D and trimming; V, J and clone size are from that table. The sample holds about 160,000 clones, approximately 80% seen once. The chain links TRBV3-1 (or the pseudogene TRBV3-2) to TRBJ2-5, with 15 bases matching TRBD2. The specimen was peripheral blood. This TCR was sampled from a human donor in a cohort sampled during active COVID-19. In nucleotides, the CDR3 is TGTGCCAGCAGCCCCCGGACTAGCGGGAGGGGGAGAAAAGAGACCCAGTACTTC. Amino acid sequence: CASSPRTSGRGRKETQYF.